This T cell receptor (beta chain) was profiled in a study of OX40 agonist ivuxolimab in advanced cancers. Across the study: From about 23 to 85 years was the age range, with a mean of about 54 years, and around 80% were male.

This CDR3 is 13 amino acids long. Per germline, CDR1 MGHRA and CDR2 YSYEKL. V lost 4 bases and J lost 0, with 4 bases in between. Notes on the study in general: The 0.1-3.0 mg/kg partial responders had among the lowest clonal expansion. The average count of expanded clones was higher among CD8+ T cells than among CD4+.

Generated by immunoSEQ multiplex PCR, the TCRdb table keeps only in-frame clones and is missing some. The data show around 77,000 clones, over 80% seen once. With autoimmune disease history or systemic immunosuppression, patients were excluded. On this clone itself: The antigen is unknown.

Sample: CD4+ or CD8+ T cells sorted from blood, taken in a trial of the OX40 agonist ivuxolimab. The sequence was collected from an adult with an advanced solid tumor such as melanoma, head and neck, liver or kidney cancer. J is TRBJ1-5 and V is TRBV4-1; no clear D gene. CDR3 residues: CASSLISNQPQHF. In DNA form, the CDR3 reads TGCGCCAGCAGCCTAATTAGCAATCAGCCCCAGCATTTT.